What follows is one TCR beta chain and its context. The sample comes from a study of blood T cell repertoires in COVID-19. Study-level background: Sites across the United States, Italy and Spain contributed samples from acute and convalescent COVID-19.

In the study's own analysis: Reference gene primers were amplified, and this amplification served to estimate nucleated cell counts. TCRdb's copy holds only in-frame clones and misses some; the assay was immunoSEQ multiplex PCR. V and J calls and clone size are as listed in that table; D and trimming were resolved from the DNA. The table includes 330,000 or so clones, about 92% detected once. The origin of this receptor is a woman aged 60 to 75 with COVID-19, enrolled during active disease. Sequencing was performed on peripheral blood.

The CDR3 region is CASSPWDSNNSPLHF. The CDR3 DNA follows: TGTGCCAGCAGCCCATGGGACAGCAATAATTCACCCCTCCACTTT. The gene calls are TRBV9 and TRBJ1-6, with 7 nucleotides matching TRBD1. V lost 4 bases and J lost 5; bases outside the gene matches: 6. There are 15 residues in the CDR3. The germline V gene has CDR1 SGDLS and CDR2 YYNGEE.